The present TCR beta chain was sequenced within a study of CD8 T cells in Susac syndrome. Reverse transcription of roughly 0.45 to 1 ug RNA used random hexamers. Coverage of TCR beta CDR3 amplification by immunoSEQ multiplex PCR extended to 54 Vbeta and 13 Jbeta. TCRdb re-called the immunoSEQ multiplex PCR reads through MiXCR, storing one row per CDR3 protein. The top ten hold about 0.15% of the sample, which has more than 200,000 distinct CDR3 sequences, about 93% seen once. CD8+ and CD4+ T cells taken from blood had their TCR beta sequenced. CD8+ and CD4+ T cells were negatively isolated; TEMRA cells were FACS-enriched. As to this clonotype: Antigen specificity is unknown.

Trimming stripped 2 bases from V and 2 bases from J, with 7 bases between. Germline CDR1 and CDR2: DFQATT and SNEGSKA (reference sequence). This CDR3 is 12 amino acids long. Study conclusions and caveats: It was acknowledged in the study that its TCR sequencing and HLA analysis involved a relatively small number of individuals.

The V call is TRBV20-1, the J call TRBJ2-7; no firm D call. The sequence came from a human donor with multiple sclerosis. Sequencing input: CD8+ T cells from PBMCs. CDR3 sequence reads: CSARSTTYEQYF. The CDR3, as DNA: TGCAGTGCTAGATCTACTACCTACGAGCAGTACTTC.